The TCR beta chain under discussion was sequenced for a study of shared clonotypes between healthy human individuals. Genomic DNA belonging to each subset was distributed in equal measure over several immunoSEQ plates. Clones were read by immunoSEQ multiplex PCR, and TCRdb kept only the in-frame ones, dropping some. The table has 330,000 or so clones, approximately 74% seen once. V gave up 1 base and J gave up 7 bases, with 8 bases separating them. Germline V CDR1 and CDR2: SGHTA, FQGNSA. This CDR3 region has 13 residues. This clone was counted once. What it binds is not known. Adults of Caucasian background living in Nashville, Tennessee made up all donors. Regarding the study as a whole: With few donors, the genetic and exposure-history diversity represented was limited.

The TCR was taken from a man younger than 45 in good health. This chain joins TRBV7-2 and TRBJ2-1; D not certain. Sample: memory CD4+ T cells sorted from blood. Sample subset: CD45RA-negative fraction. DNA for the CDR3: TGTGCCAGCAGCTTAGGAGCTCTAAATGAGCAGTTCTTC. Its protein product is CASSLGALNEQFF.